This T cell receptor beta chain derives from a study of molecular identifiers for immune sequencing clone quantification. Broader study findings: Reportedly, one cell's Jurkat TCR RNA was detected within 1,200,000 naive CD8 cells. Clones carrying above 20 RNA copies accounted for over 98% of effector molecules, under 1% in naive cells.

TCRdb ran MiXCR on the PCR reads and lists one entry per CDR3 protein. The repertoire holds about 640,000 distinct CDR3 sequences, with less than 20% as singletons. This CDR3 spans 12 amino acids. Germline V gives CDR1 DFQATT, CDR2 SNEGSKA (reference sequence). As for this clonotype: Its antigen is still unknown. An end of the junction does not agree with germline; a read error may underlie this.

The chain carries TRBV20-1 and TRBJ2-7, with D uncertain. The clonotype was recovered from a human donor in good health. Some libraries in this study had Jurkat cell RNA spiked in. The sample was naive CD8+ T cells from blood, with Jurkat cell RNA spiked in. The subset: FACS-sorted CD8+CD4-CCR7+CD45RA+ naive T cells. The CDR3 region has the DNA TGTGGTGCTCCGAGGACGGAGTACGAGCAGTACTTC. The encoded protein is CGAPRTEYEQYF.